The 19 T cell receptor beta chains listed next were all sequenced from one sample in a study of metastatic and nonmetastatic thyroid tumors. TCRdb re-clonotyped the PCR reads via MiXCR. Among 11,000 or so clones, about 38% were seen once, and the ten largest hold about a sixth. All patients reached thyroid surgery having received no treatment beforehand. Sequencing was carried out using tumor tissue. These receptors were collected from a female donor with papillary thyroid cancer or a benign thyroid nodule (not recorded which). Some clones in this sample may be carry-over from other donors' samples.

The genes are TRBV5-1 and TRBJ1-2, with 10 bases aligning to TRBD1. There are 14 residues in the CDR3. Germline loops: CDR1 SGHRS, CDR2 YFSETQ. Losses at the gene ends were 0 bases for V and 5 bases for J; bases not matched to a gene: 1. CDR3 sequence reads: CASSLGDRGYGYTF. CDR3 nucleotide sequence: TGCGCCAGCAGCTTGGGGGACAGGGGTTATGGCTACACCTTC.

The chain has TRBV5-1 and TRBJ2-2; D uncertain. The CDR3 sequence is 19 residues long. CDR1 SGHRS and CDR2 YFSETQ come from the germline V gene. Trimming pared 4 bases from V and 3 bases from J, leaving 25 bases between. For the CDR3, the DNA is TGCGCCAGCAGCCCTTTCGCGTTCCGTACCAGCTTTGACACCGGGGAGCTGTTTTTT. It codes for CASSPFAFRTSFDTGELFF.

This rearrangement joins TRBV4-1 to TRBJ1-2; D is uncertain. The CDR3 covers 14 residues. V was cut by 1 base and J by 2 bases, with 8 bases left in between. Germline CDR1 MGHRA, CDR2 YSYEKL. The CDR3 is CASSQGLVNYGYTF. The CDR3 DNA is TGCGCCAGCAGCCAAGGGTTAGTAAACTATGGCTACACCTTC.

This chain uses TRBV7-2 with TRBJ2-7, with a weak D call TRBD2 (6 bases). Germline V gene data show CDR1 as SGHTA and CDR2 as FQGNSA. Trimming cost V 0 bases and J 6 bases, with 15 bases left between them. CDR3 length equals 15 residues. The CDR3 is CASSLAGGLGGEQYF. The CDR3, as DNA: TGTGCCAGCAGCTTAGCTGGGGGGTTGGGAGGCGAGCAGTACTTC.

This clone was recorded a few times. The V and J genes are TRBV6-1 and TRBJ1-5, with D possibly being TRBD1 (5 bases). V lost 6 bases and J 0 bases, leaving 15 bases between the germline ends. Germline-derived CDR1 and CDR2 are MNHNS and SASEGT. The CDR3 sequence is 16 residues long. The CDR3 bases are TGTGCCAGCAGCCGGGCCGACAGCTATAGCAATCAGCCCCAGCATTTT. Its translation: CASSRADSYSNQPQHF.

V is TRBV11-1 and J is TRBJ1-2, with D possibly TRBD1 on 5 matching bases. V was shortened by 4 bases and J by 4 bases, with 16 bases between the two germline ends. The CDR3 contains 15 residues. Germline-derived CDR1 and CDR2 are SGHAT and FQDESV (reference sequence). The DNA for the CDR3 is TGTGCCAGCAGCTCGCATTCGGACACCTTCTATGGCTACACCTTC. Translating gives CASSSHSDTFYGYTF.

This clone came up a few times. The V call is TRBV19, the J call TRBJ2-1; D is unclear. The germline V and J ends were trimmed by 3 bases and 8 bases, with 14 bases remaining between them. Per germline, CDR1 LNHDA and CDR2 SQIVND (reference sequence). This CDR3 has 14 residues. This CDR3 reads CASSINSPRDEQFF. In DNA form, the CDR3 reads TGTGCCAGTAGTATTAATTCGCCACGGGATGAGCAGTTCTTC.

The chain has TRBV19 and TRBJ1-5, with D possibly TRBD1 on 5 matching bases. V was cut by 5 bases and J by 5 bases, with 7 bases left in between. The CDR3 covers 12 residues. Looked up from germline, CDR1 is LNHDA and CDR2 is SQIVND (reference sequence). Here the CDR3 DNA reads TGTGCCAGTAGTTGGGGGTATCAGCCCCAGCATTTT. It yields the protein CASSWGYQPQHF.

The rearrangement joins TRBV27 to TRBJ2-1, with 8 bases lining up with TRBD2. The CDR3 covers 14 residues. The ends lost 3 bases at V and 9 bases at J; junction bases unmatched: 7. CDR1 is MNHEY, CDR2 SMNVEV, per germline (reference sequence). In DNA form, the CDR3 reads TGTGCCAGCAGTTTGGGTAGGGCGGGGGGTGAGCAGTTCTTC. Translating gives CASSLGRAGGEQFF.

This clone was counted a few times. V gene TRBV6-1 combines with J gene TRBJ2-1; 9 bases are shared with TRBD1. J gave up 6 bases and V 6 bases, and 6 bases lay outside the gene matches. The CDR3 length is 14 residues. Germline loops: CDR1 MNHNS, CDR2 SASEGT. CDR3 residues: CASRFGQGPNEQFF. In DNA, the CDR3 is TGTGCCAGCAGGTTCGGACAGGGGCCCAATGAGCAGTTCTTC.

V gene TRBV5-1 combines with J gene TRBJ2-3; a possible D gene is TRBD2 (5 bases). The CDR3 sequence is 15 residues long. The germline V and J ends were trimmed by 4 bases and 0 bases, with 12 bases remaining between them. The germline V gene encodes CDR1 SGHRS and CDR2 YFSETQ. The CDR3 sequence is CASSRRGDSTDTQYF. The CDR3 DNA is TGCGCCAGCAGCCGACGGGGAGATAGCACAGATACGCAGTATTTT.

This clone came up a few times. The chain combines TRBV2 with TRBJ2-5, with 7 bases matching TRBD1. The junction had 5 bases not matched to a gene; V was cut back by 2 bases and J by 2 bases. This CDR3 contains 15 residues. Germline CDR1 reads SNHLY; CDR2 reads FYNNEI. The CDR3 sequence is CASSELTGRQETQYF. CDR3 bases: TGTGCCAGCAGTGAACTGACAGGGAGACAAGAGACCCAGTACTTC. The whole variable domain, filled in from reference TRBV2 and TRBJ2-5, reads EPEVTQTPSHQVTQMGQEVILRCVPISNHLYFYWYRQILGQKVEFLVSFYNNEISEKSEIFDDQFSVERPDGSNFTLKIRSTKLEDSAMYFCASSELTGRQETQYFGPGTRLLVL.

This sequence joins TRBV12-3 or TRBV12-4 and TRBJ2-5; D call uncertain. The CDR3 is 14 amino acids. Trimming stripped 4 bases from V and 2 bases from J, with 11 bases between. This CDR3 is CASSYTPRQETQYF. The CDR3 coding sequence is TGTGCCAGCAGTTATACCCCCCGACAAGAGACCCAGTACTTC.

In DNA, the CDR3 is TGTGCCAGCTCACCACGGACAGCCCGGGAGACCCAGTACTTC. Its protein product is CASSPRTARETQYF. The chain is built from TRBV18 and TRBJ2-5; D might be TRBD1 (6 bases). Trimming took 1 base from V and 5 from J, leaving 11 bases between them. CDR1 is KGHSH and CDR2 is LQKENI in the germline V gene. This CDR3 is 14 amino acids long. The full variable domain, completed using reference TRBV18 and TRBJ2-5, is NAGVMQNPRHLVRRRGQEARLRCSPMKGHSHVYWYRQLPEEGLKFMVYLQKENIIDESGMPKERFSAEFPKEGPSILRIQQVVRGDSAAYFCASSPRTARETQYFGPGTRLLVL.

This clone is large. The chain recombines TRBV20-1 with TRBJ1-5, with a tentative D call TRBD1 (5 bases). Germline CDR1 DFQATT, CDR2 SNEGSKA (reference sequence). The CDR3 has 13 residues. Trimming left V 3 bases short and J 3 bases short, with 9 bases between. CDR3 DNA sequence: TGCAGTGCTAGCGAAGGGGCCAATCAGCCCCAGCATTTT. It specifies CSASEGANQPQHF.

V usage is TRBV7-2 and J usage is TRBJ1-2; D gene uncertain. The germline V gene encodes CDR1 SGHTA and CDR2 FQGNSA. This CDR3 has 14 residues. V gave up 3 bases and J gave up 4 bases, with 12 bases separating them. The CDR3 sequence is CASSFRPPRYGYTF. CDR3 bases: TGTGCCAGCAGCTTCCGTCCCCCTCGCTATGGCTACACCTTC.

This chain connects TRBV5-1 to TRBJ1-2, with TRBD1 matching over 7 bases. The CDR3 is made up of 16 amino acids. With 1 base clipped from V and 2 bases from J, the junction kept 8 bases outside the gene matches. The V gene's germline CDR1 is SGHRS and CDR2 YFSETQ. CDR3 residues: CASSLPRDRANYGYTF. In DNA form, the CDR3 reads TGCGCCAGCAGCTTGCCCCGGGACAGAGCCAACTATGGCTACACCTTC.

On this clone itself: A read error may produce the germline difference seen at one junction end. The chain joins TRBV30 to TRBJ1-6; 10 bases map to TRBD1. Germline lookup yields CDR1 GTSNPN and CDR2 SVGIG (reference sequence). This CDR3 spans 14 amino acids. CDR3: CASHAGTGDSPPHF. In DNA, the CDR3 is TGTGCCTCTCATGCCGGGACAGGGGATTCACCCCCCCACTTT.

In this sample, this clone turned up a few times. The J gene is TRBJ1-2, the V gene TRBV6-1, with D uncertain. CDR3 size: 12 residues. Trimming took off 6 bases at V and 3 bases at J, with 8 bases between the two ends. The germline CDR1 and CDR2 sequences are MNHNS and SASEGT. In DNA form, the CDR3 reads TGTGCCAGCAGCCGCGGCGACTATGGCTACACCTTC. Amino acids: CASSRGDYGYTF.